This T cell receptor (beta chain) came from a study of vaccination effects on CD4 cells after COVID-19. This clone was found once. Its antigen is not identified. Antigen-specific CD4+ T cells were expanded with viral peptide pools in the ViraFEST assay before sequencing. At the end of 10 days of culture, CD4+ T cells were isolated. Documented for the person is a PCR-confirmed SARS-CoV-2 infection occurring between March and December 2020. Here immunoSEQ multiplex PCR was the method, and the copy in TCRdb shows in-frame clones only, minus some. Among around 40,000 clones listed, around 72% were seen once. Here the sequenced sample was CD4+ T cells from PBMCs cultured with a peptide pool, taken before COVID-19 vaccination. The receptor's source is a human donor who had a prior SARS-CoV-2 infection.

CDR3 sequence (DNA): TGTGCCAGCAGCGAGCCGAAGCTCCGGGACAGGGGGCAAACTGAAGCTTTCTTT. It yields the protein CASSEPKLRDRGQTEAFF. The chain has TRBV9 and TRBJ1-1; 12 nucleotides match TRBD1. J gave up 5 bases and V 3 bases, and 14 bases lay outside the gene matches. Germline loops: CDR1 SGDLS, CDR2 YYNGEE. The CDR3 sequence is 18 residues long.